The 30 T cell receptor beta chains given below trace back to one sample, sequenced in a study of PD-1 blockade in classical Hodgkin lymphoma. Each of the patients experienced relapse following autologous stem cell transplantation, and their brentuximab vedotin exposure differed. The method was immunoSEQ multiplex PCR; TCRdb's version includes in-frame clones alone and lacks a portion of them. Of approximately 50,000 clones in the sample, over 60% are singletons; the top ten hold roughly 15%. The material sequenced was peripheral blood mononuclear cells (PBMCs), taken before the second cycle of nivolumab. The receptor source for this set is a human donor with classical Hodgkin lymphoma.

The V gene is TRBV6-5, the J gene TRBJ1-2, with D unresolved. CDR3 length: 14 amino acids. Trimming removed 6 bases from V and 4 bases from J, with 15 bases in between. CDR1 is MNHEY, CDR2 SVGAGI, per germline. This CDR3 reads CASSPALGSYGYTF. The CDR3 DNA sequence: TGTGCCAGCAGCCCCGCCTTGGGCAGCTATGGCTACACCTTC.

The V call is TRBV30, the J call TRBJ2-3, with a weak D call TRBD2 (6 bases). From germline, CDR1 is GTSNPN and CDR2 SVGIG (reference sequence). The V end lost 1 base, the J end lost 4 bases, and 18 bases lay between the germline ends. The CDR3 runs 16 residues. Here the CDR3 reads CAWSGPLAFGSDTQYF. The CDR3 nucleotides read TGTGCCTGGAGTGGCCCCCTAGCGTTCGGTTCAGATACGCAGTATTTT.

V usage is TRBV7-3 and J usage is TRBJ2-7, with 7 bases aligning to TRBD2. The CDR3 spans 15 residues. CDR1 SGHTA and CDR2 FQGTGA come from the germline V gene. V lost 2 bases, J lost 1 base, and 5 bases stayed unmatched. The CDR3 nucleotides are TGTGCCAGCAGCTTACAGGGAGGGGTATCCTACGAGCAGTACTTC. Its protein product is CASSLQGGVSYEQYF.

The chain recombines TRBV2 with TRBJ2-2, with a possible D match to TRBD1 (5 bases). The V gene lost 6 bases and the J gene lost 0 bases, with 11 bases spanning the gap. Germline values: CDR1 SNHLY, CDR2 FYNNEI. The CDR3 is 15 residues long. The DNA of the CDR3 is TGTGCCAGCAGAATGGACACTTCGAACACCGGGGAGCTGTTTTTT. This encodes CASRMDTSNTGELFF.

This chain links TRBV19 with TRBJ2-5, with D possibly called TRBD1 or TRBD2 (5 bases each). There are 16 residues in the CDR3. With 3 bases removed from V and 5 bases from J, the gap between germline ends came to 19 bases. Germline values: CDR1 LNHDA, CDR2 SQIVND (reference sequence). The CDR3 nucleotides read TGTGCCAGTAGTATGGGGGTTGTGGGCGCAGGGGAGACCCAGTACTTC. The encoded protein is CASSMGVVGAGETQYF.

The V call is TRBV19, the J call TRBJ1-1; D is perhaps TRBD1 (5 bases). Looked up from germline, CDR1 is LNHDA and CDR2 is SQIVND (reference sequence). This CDR3 spans 15 amino acids. V was shortened by 1 base and J by 9 bases, with 18 bases between the two germline ends. Written as DNA, the CDR3 is TGTGCCAGTAGTATAGGGGGACCTAACCTGGGGAAAGCTTTCTTT. Translation: CASSIGGPNLGKAFF. The variable domain in full, completed from reference TRBV19 and TRBJ1-1, reads DGGITQSPKYLFRKEGQNVTLSCEQNLNHDAMYWYRQDPGQGLRLIYYSQIVNDFQKGDIAEGYSVSREKKESFPLTVTSAQKNPTAFYLCASSIGGPNLGKAFFGQGTRLTVV.

Many counts were recorded for this clone. This chain uses TRBV28 with TRBJ2-7; D perhaps matches TRBD2 (5 bases). The V and J ends lost 1 base and 6 bases respectively, with 13 bases between them. The CDR3 totals 14 residues. Per the germline V gene, CDR1 is MDHEN and CDR2 is SYDVKM. Here the CDR3 DNA reads TGTGCCAGCAGTTTATTCGGCACCCGGGGCGAGCAGTACTTC. This encodes CASSLFGTRGEQYF. Supplemented by reference TRBV28 and TRBJ2-7, the full variable domain reads DVKVTQSSRYLVKRTGEKVFLECVQDMDHENMFWYRQDPGLGLRLIYFSYDVKMKEKGDIPEGYSVSREKKERFSLILESASTNQTSMYLCASSLFGTRGEQYFGPGTRLTVT.

This clone was recorded a few times. V gene TRBV6-6 combines with J gene TRBJ1-3; D not certain. The CDR3 has 13 amino acids. V was clipped by 9 bases and J by 5 bases, with 14 bases between them. Germline V CDR1 and CDR2: MNHNY, SVGAGI (reference sequence). The CDR3 coding sequence is TGTGCCAGTCAGGCCCCAAACAGAAACACCATATATTTT. Encoded protein: CASQAPNRNTIYF.

The chain employs TRBV10-3 and TRBJ1-5; the D is unclear. V was clipped by 4 bases and J by 4 bases, with 11 bases between them. The CDR3 runs to 14 residues. CDR1 ENHRY and CDR2 SYGVKD come from the germline V gene. CDR3 nucleotides: TGTGCCATCAGTGCCGGGAGATCTAATCAGCCCCAGCATTTT. It yields the protein CAISAGRSNQPQHF.

The V and J genes are TRBV10-3 and TRBJ1-5; TRBD1 agrees at 9 bases. This CDR3 comprises 13 residues. CDR1 is ENHRY, CDR2 SYGVKD, per germline. V was pared by 6 bases and J by 7 bases, with 4 bases of the junction left unmatched. CDR3 DNA: TGTGCCATCAGAACAGGGGGCGACCAGCCCCAGCATTTT. It translates to CAIRTGGDQPQHF.

The chain employs TRBV4-3 and TRBJ2-1; 12 positions match TRBD2. CDR3 length: 16 amino acids. The ends lost 0 bases at V and 8 bases at J; junction bases unmatched: 5. Germline V gene lookup returns CDR1 LGHNA and CDR2 YSLEER. CDR3 region: CASSQDLAGGRDEQFF. The CDR3 coding sequence is TGCGCCAGCAGCCAAGATCTAGCGGGAGGGAGGGATGAGCAGTTCTTC.

This clone has a single count. This chain links TRBV7-3 with TRBJ2-1; tentative D call: TRBD2 (5 bases). The CDR3 length is 15 residues. In germline, CDR1 is SGHTA, CDR2 FQGTGA. V was clipped by 1 base and J by 7 bases, with 14 bases between them. The CDR3, as DNA: TGTGCCAGCAGCTTAAACCCTCCGACGGGGAATGAGCAGTTCTTC. It is translated as CASSLNPPTGNEQFF.

The count of this clone is one. V and J are TRBV6-6 and TRBJ2-7, with D perhaps being TRBD1 or TRBD2 (5 bases each). This CDR3 spans 13 amino acids. Germline CDR1 MNHNY, CDR2 SVGAGI (reference sequence). V lost 5 bases, J lost 2 bases, and 10 bases lay in between. The CDR3 loop is CASSREGPYEQYF. CDR3 DNA: TGTGCCAGCAGTCGCGAGGGACCCTACGAGCAGTACTTC.

This chain uses TRBV30 with TRBJ2-6, with D possibly being TRBD2 (6 bases). Looked up from germline, CDR1 is GTSNPN and CDR2 is SVGIG (reference sequence). V lost 4 bases to trimming and J lost 0 bases, with 10 bases between them. CDR3 length equals 15 residues. The CDR3 here is CAWMVLASGANVLTF. For the CDR3, the DNA is TGTGCCTGGATGGTACTAGCCTCTGGGGCCAACGTCCTGACTTTC. Together with reference TRBV30 and TRBJ2-6, the CDR3 gives the full variable domain: SQTIHQWPATLVQPVGSPLSLECTVEGTSNPNLYWYRQAAGRGLQLLFYSVGIGQISSEVPQNLSASRPQDRQFILSSKKLLLSDSGFYLCAWMVLASGANVLTFGAGSRLTVL.

The rearrangement uses TRBV18 and TRBJ2-1; 10 nucleotides agree with TRBD1. CDR3 length: 19 amino acids. The ends lost 3 bases at V and 9 bases at J; junction bases unmatched: 20. CDR1 and CDR2 (germline): KGHSH, LQKENI. As DNA, the CDR3 is TGTGCCAGCTCACCTTCGACAGGGGGCGCCTCGGGGACGGGGAGTGAGCAGTTCTTC. Encoded protein: CASSPSTGGASGTGSEQFF.

The chain combines TRBV6-6 with TRBJ1-5, with 7 nucleotides matching TRBD1. Germline assignment: CDR1 MNHNY and CDR2 SVGAGI (reference sequence). The junction had 10 bases not matched to a gene; V was cut back by 8 bases and J by 6 bases. The CDR3 is 14 residues long. The CDR3 nucleotides read TGTGCCAGCTGCTTACGAGGGGGCTTTCAGCCCCAGCATTTT. Its translation is CASCLRGGFQPQHF.

This chain uses TRBV14 with TRBJ1-1, with D unresolved. V was trimmed by 3 bases and J by 4 bases, leaving 15 bases between them. Per the germline V gene, CDR1 is SGHDN and CDR2 is FVKESK. This CDR3 is built from 15 residues. As DNA, the CDR3 is TGTGCCAGCAGCCAGAAAGGGAACCGGGGCACTGAAGCTTTCTTT. It codes for CASSQKGNRGTEAFF.

The chain joins TRBV27 to TRBJ1-1, with TRBD1 as a possible D gene (5 bases). V was cut by 0 bases and J by 5 bases, with 16 bases left in between. This CDR3 is built from 16 residues. CDR1 and CDR2 (germline): MNHEY, SMNVEV (reference sequence). Here the CDR3 DNA reads TGTGCCAGCAGTTTATCGGGGGATCTCCCGCGGACTGAAGCTTTCTTT. Translation: CASSLSGDLPRTEAFF.

The rearrangement joins TRBV27 to TRBJ2-7; TRBD1 aligns across 8 bases. CDR1 and CDR2 from the germline V gene are MNHEY and SMNVEV (reference sequence). CDR3 size: 14 residues. Trimming cost V 1 base and J 3 bases; bases outside gene matches: 2. For the CDR3, the DNA is TGTGCCAGCAGTTTATGGACAGGGATCTACGAGCAGTACTTC. Translating it yields CASSLWTGIYEQYF.

V is TRBV5-1 and J is TRBJ1-3; 9 nucleotides agree with TRBD1. The V gene's germline CDR1 is SGHRS and CDR2 YFSETQ. V shed 2 bases, J shed 0 bases, and the junction held 3 bases outside the gene matches. The CDR3 spans 16 residues. CDR3 bases: TGCGCCAGCAGCTTACAGGGGGCTCCCTCTGGAAACACCATATATTTT. Its translation is CASSLQGAPSGNTIYF.

The rearrangement links TRBV27 to TRBJ2-3; D is perhaps TRBD1 (5 bases). Between the trimmed V and J ends, which lost 3 bases and 4 bases, there was a span of 17 bases. Per the germline V gene, CDR1 is MNHEY and CDR2 is SMNVEV (reference sequence). The CDR3 is 16 residues long. CDR3 DNA sequence: TGTGCCAGCAGTTTGCAGGGTCGGATTGGCGCAGATACGCAGTATTTT. Protein product: CASSLQGRIGADTQYF.

This clone has only a few counts. V gene TRBV28 combines with J gene TRBJ2-2, with 8 positions matching TRBD1. Germline-derived CDR1 and CDR2 are MDHEN and SYDVKM. This CDR3 contains 14 residues. Trimming removed 2 bases from V and 6 bases from J; junction bases left unmatched: 2. The CDR3 is CASSLAQGAGELFF. The CDR3, as DNA: TGTGCCAGCAGTTTAGCACAGGGGGCCGGGGAGCTGTTTTTT. Full variable domain (remainder filled in from reference TRBV28 and TRBJ2-2): DVKVTQSSRYLVKRTGEKVFLECVQDMDHENMFWYRQDPGLGLRLIYFSYDVKMKEKGDIPEGYSVSREKKERFSLILESASTNQTSMYLCASSLAQGAGELFFGEGSRLTVL.

The chain combines TRBV27 with TRBJ2-3; 10 bases fit TRBD2. CDR1 and CDR2 (germline): MNHEY, SMNVEV (reference sequence). V gave up 2 bases and J gave up 2 bases; unmatched junction bases: 4. The CDR3 length is 16 residues. The CDR3 protein is CASSLGLAEATDTQYF. DNA of the CDR3: TGTGCCAGCAGTTTAGGACTAGCGGAGGCCACAGATACGCAGTATTTT.

CDR3 in amino acids: CASSQVEDYRETQYF. The DNA for the CDR3 is TGCGCCAGCAGCCAAGTAGAAGACTACCGAGAGACCCAGTACTTC. This chain connects TRBV4-3 to TRBJ2-5; tentatively, D is TRBD2 (5 bases). Germline CDR1 is LGHNA and CDR2 is YSLEER. Trimming stripped 1 base from V and 4 bases from J, with 13 bases between. The CDR3 sequence is 15 residues long.

This chain links TRBV7-9 with TRBJ2-3; unclear D gene. Germline CDR1 reads SEHNR; CDR2 reads FQNEAQ (reference sequence). The CDR3 covers 14 residues. The V and J ends lost 1 base and 0 bases respectively, with 5 bases between them. The CDR3 sequence: CASSLDASTDTQYF. Here the CDR3 DNA reads TGTGCCAGCAGCTTAGATGCTAGCACAGATACGCAGTATTTT.

This chain connects TRBV6-5 to TRBJ1-2; 8 positions agree with TRBD1. The CDR3 covers 13 residues. CDR1 MNHEY and CDR2 SVGAGI come from the germline V gene. V gave up 5 bases and J gave up 8 bases; unmatched junction bases: 7. The CDR3 nucleotides are TGTGCCAGCAGTCCAACTGGACAGGGAGGCTACACCTTC. It codes for CASSPTGQGGYTF.

A single count supports this clone. The chain employs TRBV11-2 and TRBJ1-5, with D unresolved. Germline V CDR1 and CDR2: SGHAT, FQNNGV. Between the trimmed V and J ends, which lost 3 bases and 1 base, there was a span of 16 bases. CDR3 size: 17 residues. CDR3 bases: TGTGCCAGCAGCTTGAGTTTCTTGGGAAACAGCAATCAGCCCCAGCATTTT. Translating it yields CASSLSFLGNSNQPQHF.

The chain combines TRBV7-9 with TRBJ2-7; 8 bases map to TRBD2. With 1 base clipped from V and 1 base from J, the junction kept 6 bases outside the gene matches. Per the germline V gene, CDR1 is SEHNR and CDR2 is FQNEAQ (reference sequence). This CDR3 is built from 16 residues. CDR3 bases: TGTGCCAGCAGCTTAGTCGGCGGGACTAGTTCCTACGAGCAGTACTTC. Amino acids: CASSLVGGTSSYEQYF.

In its sample, this clone ranks as medium-sized (0.01 to 0.1%). The chain recombines TRBV27 with TRBJ2-7; D is ambiguous. Between the trimmed V and J ends, which lost 6 bases and 4 bases, there was a span of 19 bases. Germline assignment: CDR1 MNHEY and CDR2 SMNVEV (reference sequence). There are 15 residues in the CDR3. The CDR3 region has the DNA TGTGCCAGCAGCCTGACTGGTCCGTCGGTTTACGAGCAGTACTTC. Translating it yields CASSLTGPSVYEQYF.

This chain connects TRBV7-2 to TRBJ1-1, with TRBD1 matching 7 bases. Trimming removed 8 bases from V and 4 bases from J; junction bases left unmatched: 4. CDR3 length: 12 amino acids. Germline V lookup: CDR1 SGHTA, CDR2 FQGNSA. CDR3 sequence reads: CASDNRGTEAFF. For the CDR3, the DNA is TGTGCCAGCGATAACAGGGGCACTGAAGCTTTCTTT.